This TCR beta chain was captured by sequencing in a study of blood T cell repertoires in COVID-19. The wider study: Researchers got acute and convalescent COVID-19 samples from the United States, Italy and Spain. Sources were T cells, B-cell-depleted T cells, or PBMCs; the material itself was cDNA or gDNA.

In the authors' methods: Reference gene primer amplification gave nucleated cell count estimates. Generated by immunoSEQ multiplex PCR, the TCRdb table keeps only in-frame clones and is missing some. That table supplies the V and J calls and clone size; D and trimming were determined from the DNA. The profile shows 200,000 to 300,000 clones, around 86% of them singletons. V lost 0 bases, J lost 4 bases, and 8 bases lay in between. CDR1 and CDR2 (germline): MNHEY, SVGAGI. The CDR3 length is 14 residues. The chain joins TRBV6-5 to TRBJ2-3; no clear D. Sequenced: peripheral blood. The receptor was isolated from a woman between 40 and 55 years old who had recovered from COVID-19. The CDR3 here is CASSYSVTADTQYF. For the CDR3, the DNA is TGTGCCAGCAGTTACTCGGTCACAGCAGATACGCAGTATTTT.